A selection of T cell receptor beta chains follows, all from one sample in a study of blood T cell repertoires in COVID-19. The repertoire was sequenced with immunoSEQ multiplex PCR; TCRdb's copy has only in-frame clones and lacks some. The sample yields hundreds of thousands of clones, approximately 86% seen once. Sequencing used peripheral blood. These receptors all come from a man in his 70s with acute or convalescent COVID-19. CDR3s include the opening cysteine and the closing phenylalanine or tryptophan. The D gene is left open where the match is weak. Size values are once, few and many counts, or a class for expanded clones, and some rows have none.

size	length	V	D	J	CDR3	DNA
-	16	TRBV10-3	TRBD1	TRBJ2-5	CAISDLEGTGEETQYF	TGTGCCATCAGTGACCTTGAAGGGACAGGGGAAGAGACCCAGTACTTC
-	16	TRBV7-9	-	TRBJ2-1	CASSLVGLTFYNEQFF	TGTGCCAGCAGCTTAGTCGGACTAACCTTCTACAATGAGCAGTTCTTC
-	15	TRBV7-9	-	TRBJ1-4	CASSLRGATNEKLFF	TGTGCCAGCAGCTTGCGGGGAGCAACTAATGAAAAACTGTTTTTT
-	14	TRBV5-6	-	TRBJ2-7	CASSLDRASGGQYF	TGTGCCAGCAGCTTGGACAGGGCCTCTGGAGGGCAGTACTTC
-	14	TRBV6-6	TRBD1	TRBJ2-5	CASRPTTGLKTQYF	TGTGCCAGCAGACCGACGACAGGGCTAAAGACCCAGTACTTC
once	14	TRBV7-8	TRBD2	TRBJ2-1	CASSTGLENNEQFF	TGTGCCAGCAGCACGGGACTAGAAAACAATGAGCAGTTCTTC
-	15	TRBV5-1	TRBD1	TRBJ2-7	CASSFPGTGKHEQYF	TGCGCCAGCAGCTTCCCCGGGACAGGGAAGCACGAGCAGTACTTC
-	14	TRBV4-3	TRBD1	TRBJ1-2	CASSLTGTGYGYTF	TGCGCCAGCAGCCTTACCGGGACAGGGTATGGCTACACCTTC
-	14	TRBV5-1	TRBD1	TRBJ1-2	CASSPLTGVGGYTF	TGCGCCAGCAGTCCCCTAACAGGGGTCGGTGGCTACACCTTC
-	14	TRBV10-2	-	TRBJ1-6	CATNHGEYNSPLHF	TGCGCCACCAACCACGGGGAATATAATTCACCCCTCCACTTT
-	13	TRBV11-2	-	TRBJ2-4	CASSPSPKNIQYF	TGTGCCAGCAGCCCATCCCCCAAAAACATTCAGTACTTC
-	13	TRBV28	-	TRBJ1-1	CASSPTVNTEAFF	TGTGCCAGCAGCCCTACAGTGAACACTGAAGCTTTCTTT
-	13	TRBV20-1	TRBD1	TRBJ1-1	CSASTGQVGIAFF	TGCAGTGCTAGTACGGGACAGGTTGGAATAGCTTTCTTT
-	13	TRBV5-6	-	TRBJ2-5	CASSLVARETQYF	TGTGCCAGCAGCTTGGTGGCTAGGGAGACCCAGTACTTC
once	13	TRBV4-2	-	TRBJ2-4	CASSQGEGDIQYF	TGTGCCAGCAGCCAAGGCGAGGGGGACATTCAGTACTTC
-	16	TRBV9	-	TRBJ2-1	CASSVGAGRSYNEQFF	TGTGCCAGCAGCGTAGGAGCGGGTCGCTCCTACAATGAGCAGTTCTTC
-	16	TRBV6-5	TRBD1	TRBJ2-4	CASSYSRGTGRLIQYF	TGTGCCAGCAGTTACTCGAGGGGGACAGGGAGGTTAATTCAGTACTTC
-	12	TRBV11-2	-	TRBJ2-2	CASELMTGELFF	TGTGCCAGCGAGCTTATGACCGGGGAGCTGTTTTTT
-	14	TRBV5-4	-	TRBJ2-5	CASTPPGGLETQYF	TGTGCCAGCACCCCCCCGGGGGGCCTTGAGACTCAGTACTTC
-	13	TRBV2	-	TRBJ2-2	CASSSVDTGELFF	TGTGCCAGCAGCTCGGTGGACACCGGGGAGCTGTTTTTT
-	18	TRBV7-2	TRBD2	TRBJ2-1	CASSLVRQAGGPPNEQFF	TGTGCCAGCAGCTTAGTTCGTCAGGCGGGGGGGCCCCCCAATGAGCAGTTCTTC
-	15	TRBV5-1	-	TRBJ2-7	CASSLAGNGGYEQYF	TGCGCCAGCAGCTTGGCGGGGAACGGCGGGTACGAGCAGTACTTC
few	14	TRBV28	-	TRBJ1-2	CASSPWTAHNGYTF	TGTGCCAGCAGTCCATGGACAGCCCACAATGGCTACACCTTC
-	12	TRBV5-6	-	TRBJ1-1	CASSSAGIGAFF	TGTGCCAGCAGCTCGGCGGGGATCGGAGCTTTCTTT
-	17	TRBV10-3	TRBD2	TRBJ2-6	CAISRTSGASGANVLTF	TGTGCCATCAGCCGAACTAGCGGCGCCTCTGGGGCCAACGTCCTGACTTTC
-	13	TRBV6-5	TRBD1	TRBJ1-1	CASSLYRGTEAFF	TGTGCCAGCAGCCTTTACAGGGGCACTGAAGCTTTCTTT
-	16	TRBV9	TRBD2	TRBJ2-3	CASSLQTSPNTDTQYF	TGTGCCAGCAGCCTCCAGACTAGCCCTAACACAGATACGCAGTATTTT
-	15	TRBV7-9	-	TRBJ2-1	CASRSGVPSYNEQFF	TGTGCCAGCCGATCGGGAGTTCCCTCCTACAATGAGCAGTTCTTC
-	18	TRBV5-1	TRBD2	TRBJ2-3	CASSGGRTSGGPGDTQYF	TGCGCCAGCAGCGGCGGACGGACTAGCGGGGGCCCTGGAGATACGCAGTATTTT
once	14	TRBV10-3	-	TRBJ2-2	CATTVLGSTGELFF	TGTGCCACCACGGTACTGGGGAGCACCGGGGAGCTGTTTTTT
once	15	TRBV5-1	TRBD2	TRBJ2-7	CASSLGASGGDEQYF	TGCGCCAGCAGCTTGGGCGCTAGCGGGGGAGACGAGCAGTACTTC
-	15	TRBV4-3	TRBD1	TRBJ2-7	CASSRDRGRSYEQYF	TGCGCCAGCAGCCGGGACAGGGGGCGATCCTACGAGCAGTACTTC
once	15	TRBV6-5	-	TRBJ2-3	CASSYTGQRTDTQYF	TGTGCCAGCAGTTACACCGGACAGCGCACAGATACGCAGTATTTT
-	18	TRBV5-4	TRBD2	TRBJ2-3	CASSLDAGLAGGPDTQYF	TGTGCCAGCAGCTTGGATGCGGGACTAGCGGGAGGGCCAGATACGCAGTATTTT
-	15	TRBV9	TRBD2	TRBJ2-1	CASSVIAGGYNEQFF	TGTGCCAGCAGCGTAATAGCGGGGGGTTACAATGAGCAGTTCTTC
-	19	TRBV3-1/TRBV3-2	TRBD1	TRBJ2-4	CASSHPSPGTGESKNIQYF	TGTGCCAGCAGCCATCCATCACCCGGGACAGGGGAGTCCAAAAACATTCAGTACTTC
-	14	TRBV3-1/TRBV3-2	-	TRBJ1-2	CASSQDDNNYGYTF	TGTGCCAGCAGCCAAGATGACAATAACTATGGCTACACCTTC
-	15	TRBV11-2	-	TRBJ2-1	CASSLSGGLDNEQFF	TGTGCCAGCAGCTTATCCGGGGGACTGGACAATGAGCAGTTCTTC
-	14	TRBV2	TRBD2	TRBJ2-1	CASAGLAGRNEQFF	TGTGCCAGCGCGGGACTAGCGGGAAGGAATGAGCAGTTCTTC
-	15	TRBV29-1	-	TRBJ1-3	CSGTTGLTSGNTIYF	TGCAGCGGGACGACAGGTCTCACCTCTGGAAACACCATATATTTT
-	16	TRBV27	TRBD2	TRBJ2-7	CASSSPSGSGTYEQYF	TGTGCCAGCAGTTCACCCTCAGGTAGCGGGACCTACGAGCAGTACTTC
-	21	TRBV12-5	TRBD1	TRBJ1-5	CASGPNLIRRYDRAGSVPQHF	TGTGCTAGTGGTCCGAATCTAATAAGAAGGTACGACAGGGCGGGGTCGGTGCCCCAGCATTTT
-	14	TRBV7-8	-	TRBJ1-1	CASSLGTSNTEAFF	TGTGCCAGCAGCTTAGGAACATCGAACACTGAAGCTTTCTTT
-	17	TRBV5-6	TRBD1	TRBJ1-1	CASSPRPGQGAFTEAFF	TGTGCCAGCAGCCCTAGACCGGGACAGGGGGCTTTTACTGAAGCTTTCTTT
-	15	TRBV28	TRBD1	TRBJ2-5	CASADGGQGKETQYF	TGTGCCAGCGCCGACGGGGGACAGGGTAAAGAGACCCAGTACTTC
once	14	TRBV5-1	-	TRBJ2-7	CASSTGTPSYEQYF	TGCGCCAGCAGCACCGGGACACCTTCCTACGAGCAGTACTTC
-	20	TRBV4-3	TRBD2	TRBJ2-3	CASSQDTGTSGTPGTDTQYF	TGCGCCAGCAGCCAAGATACCGGGACTAGCGGAACCCCTGGCACAGATACGCAGTATTTT
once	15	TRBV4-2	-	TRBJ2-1	CASSSRTVSYNEQFF	TGTGCCAGCAGCTCCCGGACAGTTTCCTACAATGAGCAGTTCTTC
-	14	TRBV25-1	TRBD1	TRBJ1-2	CASSESRTGYGYTF	TGTGCCAGCAGTGAATCAAGGACAGGGTATGGCTACACCTTC
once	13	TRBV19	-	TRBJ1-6	CASSSGPSLPLHF	TGTGCCAGTAGTTCTGGCCCCTCTCTCCCCCTCCACTTT
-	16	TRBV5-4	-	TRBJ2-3	CASSLRGSGITDTQYF	TGTGCCAGCAGCTTGCGCGGTAGCGGCATCACAGATACGCAGTATTTT
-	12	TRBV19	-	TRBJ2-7	CASGPPRDEQYF	TGTGCCAGTGGGCCCCCCCGCGACGAGCAGTACTTC
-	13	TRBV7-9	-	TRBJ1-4	CASSLWAGEKLFF	TGTGCCAGCAGCTTATGGGCCGGCGAAAAACTGTTTTTT